A single sample gave rise to the 13 T cell receptor beta chains below, sequenced in a study of spatial heterogeneity in lung cancer. Described time point: sample taken at primary tumor resection. The sequenced material consisted of unsorted whole RNA from tumor, nontumor lung or frozen PBMC. TCRdb analysed the 5' RACE reads with MiXCR anew, one entry per CDR3 protein. The table shows 11,000 or so distinct CDR3 sequences, with 3% to 4.5% occurring only once. The sequencing here drew on normal lung tissue next to the tumor, taken at surgery. The receptors stem from a male donor with early-stage non-small cell lung cancer.

This clonotype was observed at least ten times. This chain joins TRBV27 and TRBJ2-2; the match to TRBD1 covers 9 bases. The junction had 2 bases not matched to a gene; V was cut back by 3 bases and J by 6 bases. Per the germline V gene, CDR1 is MNHEY and CDR2 is SMNVEV (reference sequence). CDR3 length: 14 amino acids. The CDR3 nucleotides read TGTGCCAGCAGTTTCACAGGGGGCTCCGGGGAGCTGTTTTTT. Translated: CASSFTGGSGELFF.

Many counts were recorded for this clonotype. V gene TRBV3-1 combines with J gene TRBJ2-1; D may be TRBD1 or TRBD2 (6 bases each). The CDR3 sequence is 15 residues long. V was cut by 0 bases and J by 6 bases, with 12 bases left in between. The germline gives CDR1 LGHDT, CDR2 YNNKEL (reference sequence). The CDR3 here is CASSQDGGGRNEQFF. The CDR3 DNA follows: TGTGCCAGCAGCCAAGATGGAGGGGGACGCAATGAGCAGTTCTTC.

Within the sample, this clonotype is medium-sized (0.01 to 0.1%). The rearrangement uses TRBV19 and TRBJ2-1; TRBD2 aligns across 10 bases. CDR1 LNHDA and CDR2 SQIVND come from the germline V gene (reference sequence). The trim removed 6 bases at V and 8 bases at J, leaving 7 bases unmatched. The CDR3 loop spans 14 amino acids. The chain's CDR3 is CASSRTSGGDEQFF. In DNA form, the CDR3 reads TGTGCCAGTAGCCGGACTAGCGGAGGCGATGAGCAGTTCTTC.

Ten or more counts support this clonotype. CDR3 residues: CASGSDHGTDQETQYF. The DNA of the CDR3 is TGTGCTAGTGGTTCCGATCACGGGACGGACCAAGAGACCCAGTACTTC. The V and J genes are TRBV12-5 and TRBJ2-5, with D perhaps being TRBD1 or TRBD2 (5 bases each). With 4 bases removed from V and 0 bases from J, the gap between germline ends came to 15 bases. Germline V gene data show CDR1 as LGHNT and CDR2 as FRNRAP. The CDR3 is 16 residues long.

This clonotype was detected a few times. This chain uses TRBV4-2 with TRBJ1-1; the D gene is possibly TRBD1 (6 bases). The CDR3 runs 15 residues. With 1 base removed from V and 3 bases from J, the gap between germline ends came to 12 bases. From germline, CDR1 is LGHNA and CDR2 YNFKEQ. The DNA of the CDR3 is TGTGCCAGCAGCCAAGCGGGGGCCGTGGACACTGAAGCTTTCTTT. Protein: CASSQAGAVDTEAFF.

This clonotype has a handful of counts. This sequence joins TRBV12-3 or TRBV12-4 and TRBJ2-7; TRBD2 matches 7 bases. V was clipped by 3 bases and J by 5 bases; unmatched bases: 16. This CDR3 has 17 residues. The CDR3 nucleotides read TGTGCCAGCAGTTTGGGAGGGAGCATCGAATACAATAACGAGCAGTACTTC. Translated, it gives CASSLGGSIEYNNEQYF.

The V gene is TRBV12-3 or TRBV12-4, the J gene TRBJ1-4; a weak D match, TRBD1 (6 bases). V was trimmed by 6 bases and J by 8 bases, leaving 19 bases between them. The CDR3 has 15 residues. The CDR3 DNA is TGTGCCAGCAGCGAAAACAGGGTATCGTCCGAAAAACTGTTTTTT. It translates to CASSENRVSSEKLFF.

At least ten counts were recorded for this clonotype. V gene TRBV6-6 combines with J gene TRBJ1-6; no clear D. Germline V lookup: CDR1 MNHNY, CDR2 SVGAGI (reference sequence). CDR3 size: 13 residues. V was shortened by 5 bases and J by 6 bases, with 8 bases between the two germline ends. The CDR3 spells CASSDISNSPLHF. CDR3 nucleotides: TGTGCCAGCAGTGACATCAGTAATTCACCCCTCCACTTT.

This clonotype was detected ten times or more. This chain links TRBV10-3 with TRBJ1-4, with 9 bases matching TRBD1. Germline assignment: CDR1 ENHRY and CDR2 SYGVKD. The CDR3 covers 15 residues. V gave up 4 bases and J gave up 2 bases; unmatched junction bases: 2. The CDR3 nucleotides read TGTGCCATCAGTGCCGGACAGGGGACTAATGAAAAACTGTTTTTT. Translation gives CAISAGQGTNEKLFF.

There are many counts of this clonotype. In nucleotides, the CDR3 is TGTGCCAGCAACAAAGAGGGAAGCTCCTATAATTCACCCCTCCACTTT. It yields the protein CASNKEGSSYNSPLHF. The rearrangement joins TRBV7-2 to TRBJ1-6; D remains ambiguous. V was clipped by 7 bases and J by 0 bases, with 13 bases between them. From germline, CDR1 is SGHTA and CDR2 FQGNSA. This CDR3 region has 16 residues.

Judged by abundance, this clonotype is medium-sized. The chain employs TRBV5-1 and TRBJ2-3, with a weak D call TRBD2 (5 bases). CDR3 length: 14 amino acids. Deletions cut 0 bases from V and 3 bases from J, with 8 bases between. Per germline, CDR1 SGHRS and CDR2 YFSETQ. The DNA for the CDR3 is TGCGCCAGCAGCTTGGGAGGGAGAACAGATACGCAGTATTTT. This sequence encodes CASSLGGRTDTQYF.

Ten or more counts support this clonotype. This rearrangement joins TRBV20-1 to TRBJ1-6, with D possibly TRBD1 on 6 matching bases. CDR3 length: 16 residues. Germline V gives CDR1 DFQATT, CDR2 SNEGSKA (reference sequence). V was trimmed by 5 bases and J by 1 base, leaving 15 bases between them. Written as DNA, the CDR3 is TGCAGTGCTCGATCCCCAGGGGATTCCTATAATTCACCCCTCCACTTT. Its translation is CSARSPGDSYNSPLHF.

This clonotype was observed many times. The rearrangement joins TRBV24-1 to TRBJ2-7, with D unclear. The germline CDR1 and CDR2 sequences are KGHDR and SFDVKD. This CDR3 has 12 residues. Deletions cut 2 bases from V and 7 bases from J, with 8 bases between. The CDR3 loop is CATSDSGREQYF. As DNA, the CDR3 is TGTGCCACCAGTGATTCCGGTAGAGAGCAGTACTTC.